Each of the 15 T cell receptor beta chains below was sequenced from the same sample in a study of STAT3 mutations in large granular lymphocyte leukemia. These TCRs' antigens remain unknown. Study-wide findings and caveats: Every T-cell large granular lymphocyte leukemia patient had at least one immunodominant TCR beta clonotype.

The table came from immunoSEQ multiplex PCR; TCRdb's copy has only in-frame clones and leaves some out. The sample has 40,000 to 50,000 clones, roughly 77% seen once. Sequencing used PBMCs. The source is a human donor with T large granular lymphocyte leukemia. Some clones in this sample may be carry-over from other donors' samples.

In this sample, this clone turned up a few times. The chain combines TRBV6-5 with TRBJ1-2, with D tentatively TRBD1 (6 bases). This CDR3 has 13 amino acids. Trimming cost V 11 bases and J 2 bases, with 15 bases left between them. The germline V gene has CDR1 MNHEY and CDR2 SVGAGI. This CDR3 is CAVQGDTNYGYTF. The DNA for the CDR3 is TGTGCCGTTCAAGGGGACACCAACTATGGCTACACCTTC.

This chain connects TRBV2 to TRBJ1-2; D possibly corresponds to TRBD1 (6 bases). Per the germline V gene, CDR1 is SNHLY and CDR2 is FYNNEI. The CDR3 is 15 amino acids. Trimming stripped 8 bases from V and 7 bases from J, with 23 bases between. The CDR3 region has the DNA TGTGCCAGCCGAGGGATAGCCGGACAGCTACCTGGCTACACCTTC. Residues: CASRGIAGQLPGYTF.

In nucleotides, the CDR3 is TGTGCCAGCAGTTTTGCGACAGGGGGACGGGAAAAACTGTTTTTT. Amino acids: CASSFATGGREKLFF. The rearrangement joins TRBV28 to TRBJ1-4; 9 bases agree with TRBD1. Trimming at V came to 3 bases and at J to 8 bases, leaving 7 bases not matched to a gene. Germline V gene lookup returns CDR1 MDHEN and CDR2 SYDVKM. The CDR3 sequence is 15 residues long.

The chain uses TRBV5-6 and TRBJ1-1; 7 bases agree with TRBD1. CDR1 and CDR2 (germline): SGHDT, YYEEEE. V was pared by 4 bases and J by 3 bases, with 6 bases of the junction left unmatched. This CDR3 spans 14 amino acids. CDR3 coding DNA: TGTGCCAGCAGCCTAGGACAGGCGGACACTGAAGCTTTCTTT. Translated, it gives CASSLGQADTEAFF.

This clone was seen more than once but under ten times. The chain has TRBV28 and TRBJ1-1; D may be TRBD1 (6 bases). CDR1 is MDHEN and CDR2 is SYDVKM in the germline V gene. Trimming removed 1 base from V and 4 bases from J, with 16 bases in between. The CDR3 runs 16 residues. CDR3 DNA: TGTGCCAGCAGTTTATCATCAGGGGTCTGGGGCACTGAAGCTTTCTTT. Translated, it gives CASSLSSGVWGTEAFF. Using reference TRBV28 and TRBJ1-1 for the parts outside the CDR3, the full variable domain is DVKVTQSSRYLVKRTGEKVFLECVQDMDHENMFWYRQDPGLGLRLIYFSYDVKMKEKGDIPEGYSVSREKKERFSLILESASTNQTSMYLCASSLSSGVWGTEAFFGQGTRLTVV.

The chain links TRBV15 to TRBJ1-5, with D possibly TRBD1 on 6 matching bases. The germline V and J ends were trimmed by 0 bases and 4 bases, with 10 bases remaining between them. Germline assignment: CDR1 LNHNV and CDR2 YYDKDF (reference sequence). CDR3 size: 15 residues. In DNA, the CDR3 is TGTGCCACCAGCAGAGATAGGGACATTAATCAGCCCCAGCATTTT. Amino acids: CATSRDRDINQPQHF.

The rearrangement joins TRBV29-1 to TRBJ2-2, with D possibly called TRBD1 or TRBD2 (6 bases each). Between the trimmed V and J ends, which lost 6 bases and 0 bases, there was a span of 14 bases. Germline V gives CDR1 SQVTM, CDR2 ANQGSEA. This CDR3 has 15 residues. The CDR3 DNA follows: TGCAGCGTGGCCTTGGGGGGCGCGAACACCGGGGAGCTGTTTTTT. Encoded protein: CSVALGGANTGELFF.

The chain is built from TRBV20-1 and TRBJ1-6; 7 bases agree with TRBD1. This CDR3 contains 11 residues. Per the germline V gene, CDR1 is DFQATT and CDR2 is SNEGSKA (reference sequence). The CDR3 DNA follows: TGCAGCGCAGGGGGGCGCTCACCCCTCCACTTT. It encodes CSAGGRSPLHF.

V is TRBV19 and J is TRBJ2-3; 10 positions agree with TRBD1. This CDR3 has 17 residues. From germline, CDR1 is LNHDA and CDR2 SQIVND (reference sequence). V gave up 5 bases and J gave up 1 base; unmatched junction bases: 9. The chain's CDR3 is CASSLTHGQGGTDTQYF. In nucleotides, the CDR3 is TGTGCCAGTAGTCTCACGCACGGACAGGGGGGCACAGATACGCAGTATTTT. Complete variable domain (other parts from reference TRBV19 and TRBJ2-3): DGGITQSPKYLFRKEGQNVTLSCEQNLNHDAMYWYRQDPGQGLRLIYYSQIVNDFQKGDIAEGYSVSREKKESFPLTVTSAQKNPTAFYLCASSLTHGQGGTDTQYFGPGTRLTVL.

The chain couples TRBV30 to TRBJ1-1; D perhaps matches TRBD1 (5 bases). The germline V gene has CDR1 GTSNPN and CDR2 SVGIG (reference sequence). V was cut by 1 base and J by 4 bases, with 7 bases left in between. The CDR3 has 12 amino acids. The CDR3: CAWSGGGTEAFF. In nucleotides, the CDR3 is TGTGCCTGGAGTGGGGGGGGCACTGAAGCTTTCTTT.

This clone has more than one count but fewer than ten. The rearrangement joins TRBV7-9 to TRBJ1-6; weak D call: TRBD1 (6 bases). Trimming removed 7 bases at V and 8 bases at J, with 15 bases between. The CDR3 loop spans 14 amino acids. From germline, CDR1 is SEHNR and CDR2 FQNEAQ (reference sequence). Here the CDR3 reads CASIPTGNHSPLHF. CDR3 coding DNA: TGTGCCAGCATCCCGACAGGCAACCATTCACCCCTCCACTTT.

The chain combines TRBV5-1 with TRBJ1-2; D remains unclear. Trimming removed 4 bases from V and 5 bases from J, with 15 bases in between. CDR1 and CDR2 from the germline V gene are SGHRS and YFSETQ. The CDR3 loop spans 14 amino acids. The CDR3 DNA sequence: TGCGCCAGCAGCCTCACGGTGGGGAATTATGGCTACACCTTC. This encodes CASSLTVGNYGYTF.

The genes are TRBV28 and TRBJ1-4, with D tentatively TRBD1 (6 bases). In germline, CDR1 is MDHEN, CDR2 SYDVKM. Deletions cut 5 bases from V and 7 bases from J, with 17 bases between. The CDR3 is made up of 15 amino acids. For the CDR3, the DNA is TGTGCCAGCAGTCTCCGGACAGAAACGGGTGAAAAACTGTTTTTT. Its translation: CASSLRTETGEKLFF.

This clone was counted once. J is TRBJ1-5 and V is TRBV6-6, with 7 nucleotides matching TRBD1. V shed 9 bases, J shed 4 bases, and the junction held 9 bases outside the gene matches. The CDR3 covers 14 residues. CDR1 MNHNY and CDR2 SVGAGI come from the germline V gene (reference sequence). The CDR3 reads CASARGQWNQPQHF. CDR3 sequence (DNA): TGTGCCAGTGCGAGGGGGCAGTGGAATCAGCCCCAGCATTTT.

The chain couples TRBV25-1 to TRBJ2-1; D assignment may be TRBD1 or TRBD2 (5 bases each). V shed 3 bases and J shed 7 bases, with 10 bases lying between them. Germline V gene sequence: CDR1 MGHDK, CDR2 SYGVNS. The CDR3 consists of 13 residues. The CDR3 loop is CASSDPGPNEQFF. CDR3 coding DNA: TGTGCCAGCAGTGATCCGGGGCCAAATGAGCAGTTCTTC. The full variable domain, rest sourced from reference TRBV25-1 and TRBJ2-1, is EADIYQTPRYLVIGTGKKITLECSQTMGHDKMYWYQQDPGMELHLIHYSYGVNSTEKGDLSSESTVSRIRTEHFPLTLESARPSHTSQYLCASSDPGPNEQFFGPGTRLTVL.